The entry below gives a single T cell receptor (beta chain) sequence along with its context. The CDR3 is 15 residues long. V was shortened by 6 bases and J by 6 bases, with 18 bases between the two germline ends. Per the germline V gene, CDR1 is MDHEN and CDR2 is SYDVKM. This specimen belongs to a study of blood T cell repertoires in COVID-19. Overall study context: T cells, B-cell-depleted T cells, or PBMCs supplied cDNA or gDNA.

Original processing methods: For nucleated cells, counts were estimated from reference gene primer amplification. TCRdb's table, derived via immunoSEQ multiplex PCR, lists solely in-frame clones and lacks some. V and J calls and clone size are as listed in that table; D and trimming were resolved from the DNA. The profile shows 150,000 to 200,000 clones, roughly 80% of them singletons. The sequenced material came from peripheral blood. The chain employs TRBV28 and TRBJ1-5, with D possibly matching TRBD1 (6 bases). The receptor's source is a man between 25 and 39 years old with active or convalescent COVID-19. DNA for the CDR3: TGTGCCAGCAGCCGGAGGGGAGGGGGGACTCAGCCCCAGCATTTT. Translation: CASSRRGGGTQPQHF.